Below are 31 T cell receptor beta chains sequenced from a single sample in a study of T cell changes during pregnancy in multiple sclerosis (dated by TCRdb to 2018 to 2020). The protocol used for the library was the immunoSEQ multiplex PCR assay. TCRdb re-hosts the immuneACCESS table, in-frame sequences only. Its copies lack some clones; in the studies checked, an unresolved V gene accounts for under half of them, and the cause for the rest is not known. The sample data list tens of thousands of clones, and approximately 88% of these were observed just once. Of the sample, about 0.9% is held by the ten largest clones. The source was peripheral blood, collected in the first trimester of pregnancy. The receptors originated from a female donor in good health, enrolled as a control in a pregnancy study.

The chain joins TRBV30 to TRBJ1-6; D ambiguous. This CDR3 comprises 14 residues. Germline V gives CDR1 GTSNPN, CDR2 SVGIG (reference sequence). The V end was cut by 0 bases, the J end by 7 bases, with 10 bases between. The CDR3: CAWSVGRENSPLHF. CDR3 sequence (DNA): TGTGCCTGGAGTGTAGGGCGGGAAAATTCACCCCTCCACTTT.

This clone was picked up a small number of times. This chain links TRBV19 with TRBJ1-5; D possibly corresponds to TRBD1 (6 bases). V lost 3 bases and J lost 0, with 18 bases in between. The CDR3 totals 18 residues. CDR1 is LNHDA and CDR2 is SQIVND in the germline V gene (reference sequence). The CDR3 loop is CASSMEGGTLDSNQPQHF. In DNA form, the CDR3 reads TGTGCCAGTAGTATGGAGGGGGGGACACTCGATAGCAATCAGCCCCAGCATTTT.

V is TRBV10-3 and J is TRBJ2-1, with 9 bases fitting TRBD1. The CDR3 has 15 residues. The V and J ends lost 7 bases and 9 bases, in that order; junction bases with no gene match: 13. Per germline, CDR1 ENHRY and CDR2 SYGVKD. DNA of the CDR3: TGTGCCATCACCGCGGGGGACAGGGAGATAGGTGAGCAGTTCTTC. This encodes CAITAGDREIGEQFF.

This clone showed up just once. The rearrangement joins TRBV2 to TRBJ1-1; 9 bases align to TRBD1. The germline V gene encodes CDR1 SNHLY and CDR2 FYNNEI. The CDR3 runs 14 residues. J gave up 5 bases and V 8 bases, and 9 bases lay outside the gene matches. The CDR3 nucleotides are TGTGCCAGCTCAGAACAGGGGGCGCAGACTGAAGCTTTCTTT. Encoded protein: CASSEQGAQTEAFF.

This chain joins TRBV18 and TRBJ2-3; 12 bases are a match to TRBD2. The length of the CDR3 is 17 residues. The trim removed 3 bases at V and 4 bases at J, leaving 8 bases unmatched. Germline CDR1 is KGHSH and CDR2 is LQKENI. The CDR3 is CASSPTKLAGGADTQYF. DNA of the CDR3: TGTGCCAGCTCACCGACCAAACTAGCGGGGGGCGCAGATACGCAGTATTTT.

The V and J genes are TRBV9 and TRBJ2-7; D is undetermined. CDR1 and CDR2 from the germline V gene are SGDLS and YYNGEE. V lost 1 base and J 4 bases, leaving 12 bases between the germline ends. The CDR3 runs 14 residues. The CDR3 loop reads CASSVRFESYEQYF. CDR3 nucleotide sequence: TGTGCCAGCAGCGTACGGTTTGAAAGTTACGAGCAGTACTTC.

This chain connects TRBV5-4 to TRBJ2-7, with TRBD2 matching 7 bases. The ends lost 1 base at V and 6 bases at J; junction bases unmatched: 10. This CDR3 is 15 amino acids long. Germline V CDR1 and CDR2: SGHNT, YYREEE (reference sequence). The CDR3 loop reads CASSLNPGGNGEQYF. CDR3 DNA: TGTGCCAGCAGCTTGAACCCGGGGGGTAACGGCGAGCAGTACTTC.

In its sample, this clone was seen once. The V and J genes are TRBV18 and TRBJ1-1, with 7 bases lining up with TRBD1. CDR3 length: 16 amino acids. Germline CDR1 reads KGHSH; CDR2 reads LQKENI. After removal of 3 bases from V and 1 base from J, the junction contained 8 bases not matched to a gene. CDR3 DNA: TGTGCCAGCTCACCGAGGCAGGGGGACCAGAACACTGAAGCTTTCTTT. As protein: CASSPRQGDQNTEAFF.

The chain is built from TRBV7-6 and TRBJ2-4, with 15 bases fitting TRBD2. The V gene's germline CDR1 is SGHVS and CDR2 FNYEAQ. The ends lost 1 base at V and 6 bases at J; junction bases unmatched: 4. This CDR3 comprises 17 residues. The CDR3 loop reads CASSLEGLAGGPNIQYF. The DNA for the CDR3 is TGTGCCAGCAGCTTAGAGGGACTAGCGGGAGGCCCAAACATTCAGTACTTC.

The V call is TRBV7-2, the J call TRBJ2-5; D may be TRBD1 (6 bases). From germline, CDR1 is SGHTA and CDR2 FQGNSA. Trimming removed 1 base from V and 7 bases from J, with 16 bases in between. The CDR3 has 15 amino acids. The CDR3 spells CASSLDQDSLRTQYF. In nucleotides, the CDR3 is TGTGCCAGCAGCTTAGACCAGGACAGTCTGCGGACCCAGTACTTC.

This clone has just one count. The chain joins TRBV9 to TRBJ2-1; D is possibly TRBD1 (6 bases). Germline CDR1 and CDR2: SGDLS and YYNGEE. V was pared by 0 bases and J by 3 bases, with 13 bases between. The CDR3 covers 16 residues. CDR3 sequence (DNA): TGTGCCAGCAGCGTAGGGGGGCGGTTAAACTACAATGAGCAGTTCTTC. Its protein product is CASSVGGRLNYNEQFF. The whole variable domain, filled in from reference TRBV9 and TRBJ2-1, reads DSGVTQTPKHLITATGQRVTLRCSPRSGDLSVYWYQQSLDQGLQFLIQYYNGEERAKGNILERFSAQQFPDLHSELNLSSLELGDSALYFCASSVGGRLNYNEQFFGPGTRLTVL.

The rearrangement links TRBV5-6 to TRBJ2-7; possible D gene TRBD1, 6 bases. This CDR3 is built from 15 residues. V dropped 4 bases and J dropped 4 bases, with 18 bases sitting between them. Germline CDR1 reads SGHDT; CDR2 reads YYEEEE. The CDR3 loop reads CASSQGSNNLYEQYF. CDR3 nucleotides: TGTGCCAGCAGCCAGGGGTCGAATAACCTATACGAGCAGTACTTC. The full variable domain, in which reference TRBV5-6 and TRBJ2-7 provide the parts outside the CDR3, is DAGVTQSPTHLIKTRGQQVTLRCSPKSGHDTVSWYQQALGQGPQFIFQYYEEEERQRGNFPDRFSGHQFPNYSSELNVNALLLGDSALYLCASSQGSNNLYEQYFGPGTRLTVT.

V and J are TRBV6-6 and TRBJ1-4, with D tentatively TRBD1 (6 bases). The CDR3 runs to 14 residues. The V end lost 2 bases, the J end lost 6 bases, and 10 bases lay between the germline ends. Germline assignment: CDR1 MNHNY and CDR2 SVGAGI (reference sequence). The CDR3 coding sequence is TGTGCCAGCAGTTACCGGGCAGGGGATGAAAAACTGTTTTTT. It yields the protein CASSYRAGDEKLFF.

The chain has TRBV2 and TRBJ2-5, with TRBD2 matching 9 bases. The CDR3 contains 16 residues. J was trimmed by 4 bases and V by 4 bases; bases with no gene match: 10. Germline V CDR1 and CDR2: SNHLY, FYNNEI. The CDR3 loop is CASSGVAGVGRETQYF. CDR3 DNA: TGTGCCAGCAGTGGGGTAGCGGGAGTGGGGCGAGAGACCCAGTACTTC.

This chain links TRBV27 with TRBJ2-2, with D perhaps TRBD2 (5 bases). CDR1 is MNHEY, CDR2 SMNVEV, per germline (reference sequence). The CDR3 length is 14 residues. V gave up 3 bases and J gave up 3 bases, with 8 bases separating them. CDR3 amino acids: CASSFTRYTGELFF. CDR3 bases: TGTGCCAGCAGTTTCACTAGATACACCGGGGAGCTGTTTTTT.

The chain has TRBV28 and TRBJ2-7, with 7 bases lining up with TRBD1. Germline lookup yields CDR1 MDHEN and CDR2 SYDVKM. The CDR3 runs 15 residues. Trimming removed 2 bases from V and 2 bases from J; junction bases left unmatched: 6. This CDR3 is CASSLNWQGAYEQYF. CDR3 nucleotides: TGTGCCAGCAGTTTAAATTGGCAGGGGGCCTACGAGCAGTACTTC.

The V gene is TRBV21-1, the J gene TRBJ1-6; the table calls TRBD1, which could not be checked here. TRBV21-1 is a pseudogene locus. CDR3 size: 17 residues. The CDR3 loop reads CASSNGHTTYYNSPLHF. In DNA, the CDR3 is TGTGCCAGCAGCAACGGACACACAACGTATTATAATTCACCCCTCCACTTT.

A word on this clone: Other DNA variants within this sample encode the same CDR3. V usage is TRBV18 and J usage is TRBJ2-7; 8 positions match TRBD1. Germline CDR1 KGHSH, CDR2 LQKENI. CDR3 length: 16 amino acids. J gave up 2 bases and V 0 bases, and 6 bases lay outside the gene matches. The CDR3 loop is CASSPPGQGSPYEQYF. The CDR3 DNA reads TGTGCCAGCTCACCACCCGGACAGGGATCACCCTACGAGCAGTACTTC.

This CDR3 reads CAWSVPETPNEKLFF. CDR3 sequence (DNA): TGTGCCTGGAGTGTACCCGAGACACCTAATGAAAAACTGTTTTTT. V usage is TRBV30 and J usage is TRBJ1-4; D is uncertain. Trimming removed 0 bases at V and 3 bases at J, with 11 bases between. This CDR3 has 15 residues. Germline V gene sequence: CDR1 GTSNPN, CDR2 SVGIG (reference sequence).

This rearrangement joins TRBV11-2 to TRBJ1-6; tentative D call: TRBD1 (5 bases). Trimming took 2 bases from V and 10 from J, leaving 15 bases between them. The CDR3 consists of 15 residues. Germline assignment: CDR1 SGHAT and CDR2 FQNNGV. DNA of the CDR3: TGTGCCAGCAGCTTATCGGGGGTGTTGGGCTCACCCCTCCACTTT. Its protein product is CASSLSGVLGSPLHF.

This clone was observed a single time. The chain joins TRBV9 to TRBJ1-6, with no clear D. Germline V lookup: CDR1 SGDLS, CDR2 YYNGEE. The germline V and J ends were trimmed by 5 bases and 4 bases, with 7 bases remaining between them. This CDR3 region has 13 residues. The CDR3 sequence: CASSLYYNSPLHF. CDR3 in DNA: TGTGCCAGCAGTTTATATTATAATTCACCCCTCCACTTT.

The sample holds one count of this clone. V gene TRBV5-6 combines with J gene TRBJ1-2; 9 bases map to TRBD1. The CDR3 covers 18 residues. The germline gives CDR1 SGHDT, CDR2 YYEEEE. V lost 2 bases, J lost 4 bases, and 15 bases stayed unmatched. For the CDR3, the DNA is TGTGCCAGCAGCTTCCCGGGGACAGGGCTTACGTTGGGCTATGGCTACACCTTC. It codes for CASSFPGTGLTLGYGYTF.

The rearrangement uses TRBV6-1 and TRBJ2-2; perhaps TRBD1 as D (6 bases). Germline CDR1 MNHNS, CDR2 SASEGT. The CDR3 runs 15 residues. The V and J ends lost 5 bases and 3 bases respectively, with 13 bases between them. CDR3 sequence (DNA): TGTGCCAGCAGTCCGAACCCAGGGGACACCGGGGAGCTGTTTTTT. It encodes CASSPNPGDTGELFF.

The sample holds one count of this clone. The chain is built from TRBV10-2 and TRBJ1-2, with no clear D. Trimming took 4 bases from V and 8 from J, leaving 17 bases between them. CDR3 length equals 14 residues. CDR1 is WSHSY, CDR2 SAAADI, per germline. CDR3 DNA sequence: TGCGCCAGCAGTGGTGTGGCAGGCACTAGGGGCTACACCTTC. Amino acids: CASSGVAGTRGYTF.

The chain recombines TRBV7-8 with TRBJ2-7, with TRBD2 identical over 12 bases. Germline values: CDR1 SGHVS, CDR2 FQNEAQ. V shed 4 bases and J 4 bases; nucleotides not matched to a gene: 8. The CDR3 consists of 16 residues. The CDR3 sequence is CASSYPTSGSPYEQYF. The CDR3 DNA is TGTGCCAGCAGCTATCCGACTAGCGGGAGCCCGTACGAGCAGTACTTC.

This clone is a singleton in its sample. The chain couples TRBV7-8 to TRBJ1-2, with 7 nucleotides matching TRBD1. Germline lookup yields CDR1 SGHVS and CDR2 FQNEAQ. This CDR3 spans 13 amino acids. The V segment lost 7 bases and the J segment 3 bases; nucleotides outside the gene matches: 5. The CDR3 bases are TGTGCCAGCACCATGACAGGGCACTATGGCTACACCTTC. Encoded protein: CASTMTGHYGYTF.

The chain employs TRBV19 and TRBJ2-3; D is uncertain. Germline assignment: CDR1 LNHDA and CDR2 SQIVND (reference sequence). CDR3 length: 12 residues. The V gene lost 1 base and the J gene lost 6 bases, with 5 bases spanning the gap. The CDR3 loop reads CASSIGRDTQYF. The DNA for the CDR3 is TGTGCCAGTAGTATAGGCCGGGATACGCAGTATTTT.

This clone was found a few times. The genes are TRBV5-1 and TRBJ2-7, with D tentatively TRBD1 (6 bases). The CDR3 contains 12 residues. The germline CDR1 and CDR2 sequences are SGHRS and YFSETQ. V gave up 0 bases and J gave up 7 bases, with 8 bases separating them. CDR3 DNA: TGCGCCAGCAGCTTGGGAAGGGGGGAGCAGTACTTC. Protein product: CASSLGRGEQYF. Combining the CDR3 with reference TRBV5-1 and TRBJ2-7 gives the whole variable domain KAGVTQTPRYLIKTRGQQVTLSCSPISGHRSVSWYQQTPGQGLQFLFEYFSETQRNKGNFPGRFSGRQFSNSRSEMNVSTLELGDSALYLCASSLGRGEQYFGPGTRLTVT.

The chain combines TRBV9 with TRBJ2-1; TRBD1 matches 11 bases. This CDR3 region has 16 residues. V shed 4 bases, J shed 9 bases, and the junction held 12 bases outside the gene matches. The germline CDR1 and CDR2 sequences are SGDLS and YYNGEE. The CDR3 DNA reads TGTGCCAGCAGCCCCAGGACAGGGGGCGTGTGGGGTGAGCAGTTCTTC. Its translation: CASSPRTGGVWGEQFF.

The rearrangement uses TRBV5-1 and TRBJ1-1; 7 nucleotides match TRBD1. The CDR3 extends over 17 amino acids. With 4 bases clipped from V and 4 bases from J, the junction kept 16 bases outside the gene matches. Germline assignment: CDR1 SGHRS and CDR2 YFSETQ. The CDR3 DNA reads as TGCGCCAGCAGCGGGCACAGGGGAGGTGGGGATGGCACTGAAGCTTTCTTT. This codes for CASSGHRGGGDGTEAFF. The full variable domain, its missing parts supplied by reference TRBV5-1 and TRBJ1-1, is KAGVTQTPRYLIKTRGQQVTLSCSPISGHRSVSWYQQTPGQGLQFLFEYFSETQRNKGNFPGRFSGRQFSNSRSEMNVSTLELGDSALYLCASSGHRGGGDGTEAFFGQGTRLTVV.

The CDR3, as DNA: TGTGCCAGCAGCCAGAGGGGACTAGCGGGACTCGAGCAGTACTTC. It codes for CASSQRGLAGLEQYF. The rearrangement links TRBV7-2 to TRBJ2-7, with 13 bases lining up with TRBD2. The germline gives CDR1 SGHTA, CDR2 FQGNSA. V lost 5 bases, J lost 6 bases, and 7 bases stayed unmatched. The CDR3 has 15 residues.